Shown below are 28 T cell receptor beta chains from a single sample sequenced in a study of blood T cell repertoires in COVID-19. Here immunoSEQ multiplex PCR was the method, and the copy in TCRdb shows in-frame clones only, minus some. The repertoire consists of roughly 250,000 clones, with approximately 91% occurring once and the leading ten covering 2% to 2.5%. The sequenced sample was PBMCs or T cells enriched from blood (not recorded which). Source of these receptors: a woman between 40 and 55 years old with acute COVID-19.

This chain uses TRBV28 with TRBJ1-2; 9 bases match TRBD1. The CDR3 runs to 14 residues. The V gene's germline CDR1 is MDHEN and CDR2 SYDVKM. Trimming took 2 bases from V and 4 from J; bases not matched to a gene: 2. CDR3 nucleotide sequence: TGTGCCAGCAGTTTAGACAGGGGGACCTATGGCTACACCTTC. Amino acids: CASSLDRGTYGYTF.

This sequence joins TRBV28 and TRBJ2-7, with D perhaps TRBD2 (6 bases). Germline CDR1 is MDHEN and CDR2 is SYDVKM. CDR3 length equals 13 residues. V lost 10 bases and J 3 bases, leaving 16 bases between the germline ends. CDR3: CATGGGMSYEQYF. In DNA form, the CDR3 reads TGTGCCACCGGGGGAGGCATGAGCTACGAGCAGTACTTC.

CDR3 region: CASSQVLAGGYEQYF. CDR3 nucleotide sequence: TGCGCCAGCAGCCAAGTTCTGGCGGGAGGGTACGAGCAGTACTTC. V and J are TRBV4-3 and TRBJ2-7, with 9 positions matching TRBD2. Germline-derived CDR1 and CDR2 are LGHNA and YSLEER. V was pared by 1 base and J by 4 bases, with 5 bases of the junction left unmatched. The CDR3 covers 15 residues.

J is TRBJ1-5 and V is TRBV7-9, with D possibly being TRBD1 (5 bases). This CDR3 region has 16 residues. Germline V gene data show CDR1 as SEHNR and CDR2 as FQNEAQ (reference sequence). Trimming cost V 0 bases and J 3 bases, with 12 bases left between them. As DNA, the CDR3 is TGTGCCAGCAGCTTAGCGTGGGGGGGAACCAATCAGCCCCAGCATTTT. It codes for CASSLAWGGTNQPQHF.

The chain uses TRBV30 and TRBJ2-5; the match to TRBD1 covers 10 bases. The CDR3 length is 12 residues. Unmatched junction bases numbered 4, after V lost 5 bases and J lost 7 bases. Germline CDR1 is GTSNPN and CDR2 is SVGIG (reference sequence). CDR3 bases: TGTGCCTGGGGACAGGGGGAGGTGACCCAGTACTTC. It encodes CAWGQGEVTQYF. The full variable domain, its missing parts supplied by reference TRBV30 and TRBJ2-5, is SQTIHQWPATLVQPVGSPLSLECTVEGTSNPNLYWYRQAAGRGLQLLFYSVGIGQISSEVPQNLSASRPQDRQFILSSKKLLLSDSGFYLCAWGQGEVTQYFGPGTRLLVL.

The CDR3 region has the DNA TGTGCCAGCAGCTTGGGGGAGGGTCAGCCCCAGCATTTT. Its protein is CASSLGEGQPQHF. The V gene is TRBV5-8, the J gene TRBJ1-5; D uncertain. V was cut by 0 bases and J by 6 bases, with 7 bases left in between. There are 13 residues in the CDR3. Germline CDR1 is SGHTS and CDR2 is YDEGEE.

V usage is TRBV9 and J usage is TRBJ2-3; a weak D match, TRBD2 (5 bases). The ends were cut back, 0 bases at V and 3 bases at J, with 11 bases in the middle. Per the germline V gene, CDR1 is SGDLS and CDR2 is YYNGEE. CDR3 length: 15 amino acids. CDR3 in amino acids: CASSVGSQRTDTQYF. The CDR3 nucleotides are TGTGCCAGCAGCGTAGGGTCCCAGCGGACAGATACGCAGTATTTT. Full variable domain (rest looked up from reference TRBV9 and TRBJ2-3): DSGVTQTPKHLITATGQRVTLRCSPRSGDLSVYWYQQSLDQGLQFLIQYYNGEERAKGNILERFSAQQFPDLHSELNLSSLELGDSALYFCASSVGSQRTDTQYFGPGTRLTVL.

This clone was observed once. This chain joins TRBV18 and TRBJ1-3, with D possibly TRBD1 on 5 matching bases. The CDR3 totals 15 residues. Trimming removed 1 base at V and 0 bases at J, with 7 bases between. Germline V CDR1 and CDR2: KGHSH, LQKENI. Here the CDR3 DNA reads TGTGCCAGCTCACCACAGGGGCTCTCTGGAAACACCATATATTTT. Encoded protein: CASSPQGLSGNTIYF. The full variable domain, completed using reference TRBV18 and TRBJ1-3, is NAGVMQNPRHLVRRRGQEARLRCSPMKGHSHVYWYRQLPEEGLKFMVYLQKENIIDESGMPKERFSAEFPKEGPSILRIQQVVRGDSAAYFCASSPQGLSGNTIYFGEGSWLTVV.

A word on this clone: Other DNA sequences in the sample encode the same CDR3. V and J are TRBV5-1 and TRBJ1-1, with a weak D call TRBD1 (5 bases). This CDR3 has 13 residues. Per germline, CDR1 SGHRS and CDR2 YFSETQ. V lost 2 bases and J 2 bases, leaving 7 bases between the germline ends. The CDR3: CASSLQENTEAFF. The CDR3, as DNA: TGCGCCAGCAGCTTACAGGAAAACACTGAAGCTTTCTTT.

V gene TRBV5-6 combines with J gene TRBJ1-1; D is ambiguous. CDR1 is SGHDT, CDR2 YYEEEE, per germline. This CDR3 has 14 residues. V was cut by 7 bases and J by 1 base, with 14 bases left in between. CDR3 nucleotides: TGTGCCAGCCGCTACCGAGGGCAGAACACTGAAGCTTTCTTT. This gives the protein CASRYRGQNTEAFF.

The chain couples TRBV7-2 to TRBJ2-5, with 8 bases that match TRBD2. Germline CDR1 is SGHTA and CDR2 is FQGNSA. The CDR3 spans 15 residues. The V segment lost 1 base and the J segment 5 bases; nucleotides outside the gene matches: 6. The CDR3 DNA reads as TGTGCCAGCAGCTTAGGTCTAGCGGGCGGGGAGACCCAGTACTTC. Protein: CASSLGLAGGETQYF. The whole variable domain, filled in from reference TRBV7-2 and TRBJ2-5, reads GAGVSQSPSNKVTEKGKDVELRCDPISGHTALYWYRQSLGQGLEFLIYFQGNSAPDKSGLPSDRFSAERTGGSVSTLTIQRTQQEDSAVYLCASSLGLAGGETQYFGPGTRLLVL.

The chain joins TRBV19 to TRBJ1-5; D is unclear. Germline CDR1 LNHDA, CDR2 SQIVND (reference sequence). The length of the CDR3 is 15 residues. V dropped 1 base and J dropped 9 bases, with 16 bases sitting between them. The CDR3 protein is CASSIGGGGAGPQHF. The CDR3 DNA sequence: TGTGCCAGTAGTATAGGCGGAGGAGGAGCCGGGCCCCAGCATTTT. Full variable domain (outside the CDR3, taken from reference TRBV19 and TRBJ1-5): DGGITQSPKYLFRKEGQNVTLSCEQNLNHDAMYWYRQDPGQGLRLIYYSQIVNDFQKGDIAEGYSVSREKKESFPLTVTSAQKNPTAFYLCASSIGGGGAGPQHFGDGTRLSIL.

The J gene is TRBJ1-5, the V gene TRBV7-9; D unresolved. In germline, CDR1 is SEHNR, CDR2 FQNEAQ (reference sequence). The CDR3 is made up of 14 amino acids. With 5 bases removed from V and 4 bases from J, the gap between germline ends came to 12 bases. CDR3 bases: TGTGCCAGCAGCCGCGCGGGAGGAAATCAGCCCCAGCATTTT. Encoded protein: CASSRAGGNQPQHF.

V and J are TRBV11-3 and TRBJ2-3, with a tentative D call TRBD2 (6 bases). The CDR3 runs to 17 residues. With 1 base removed from V and 3 bases from J, the gap between germline ends came to 17 bases. Germline values: CDR1 SGHNT, CDR2 YENEEA. CDR3 DNA: TGTGCCAGCAGCTTAGGGTACCTAGCGCGGGGAACAGATACGCAGTATTTT. Protein: CASSLGYLARGTDTQYF. Supplemented by reference TRBV11-3 and TRBJ2-3, the full variable domain reads EAGVVQSPRYKIIEKKQPVAFWCNPISGHNTLYWYLQNLGQGPELLIRYENEEAVDDSQLPKDRFSAERLKGVDSTLKIQPAELGDSAVYLCASSLGYLARGTDTQYFGPGTRLTVL.

This chain uses TRBV19 with TRBJ1-2, with 7 bases matching TRBD1. V shed 4 bases, J shed 4 bases, and the junction held 6 bases outside the gene matches. The CDR3 runs to 14 residues. Germline V CDR1 and CDR2: LNHDA, SQIVND (reference sequence). CDR3 bases: TGTGCCAGTAGTACCGGACAGGTAGTCTATGGCTACACCTTC. It encodes CASSTGQVVYGYTF.

This clone occurred once. The rearrangement links TRBV5-6 to TRBJ2-3; D remains unclear. Germline V gene sequence: CDR1 SGHDT, CDR2 YYEEEE. The CDR3 extends over 14 amino acids. Trimming stripped 4 bases from V and 1 base from J, with 10 bases between. The CDR3 here is CASSHAQGTDTQYF. CDR3 DNA: TGTGCCAGCAGCCACGCCCAGGGCACAGATACGCAGTATTTT. The full variable domain, with the rest looked up from reference TRBV5-6 and TRBJ2-3, is DAGVTQSPTHLIKTRGQQVTLRCSPKSGHDTVSWYQQALGQGPQFIFQYYEEEERQRGNFPDRFSGHQFPNYSSELNVNALLLGDSALYLCASSHAQGTDTQYFGPGTRLTVL.

The rearrangement links TRBV18 to TRBJ2-1; TRBD1 matches at 8 bases. The CDR3 runs to 17 residues. CDR1 is KGHSH, CDR2 LQKENI, per germline. V shed 1 base, J shed 0 bases, and the junction held 5 bases outside the gene matches. The CDR3 loop is CASSPLGTGSSYNEQFF. CDR3 nucleotide sequence: TGTGCCAGCTCACCACTCGGGACAGGAAGCTCCTACAATGAGCAGTTCTTC.

The CDR3 nucleotides are TGTGCCAGCAGCGCCCGACAGACTGGCTACTACGAGCAGTACTTC. As protein: CASSARQTGYYEQYF. The chain recombines TRBV7-2 with TRBJ2-7; possibly TRBD1 for D (5 bases). The CDR3 has 15 residues. Trimming removed 5 bases from V and 3 bases from J, with 17 bases in between. Germline loops: CDR1 SGHTA, CDR2 FQGNSA.

In this sample, this clone turned up once. The chain carries TRBV2 and TRBJ1-5; D gene ambiguous. This CDR3 region has 16 residues. Looked up from germline, CDR1 is SNHLY and CDR2 is FYNNEI. V lost 4 bases, J lost 4 bases, and 17 bases lay in between. The CDR3 protein is CASSVERAQRNQPQHF. CDR3 bases: TGTGCCAGCAGTGTTGAGCGGGCGCAAAGAAATCAGCCCCAGCATTTT.

The chain combines TRBV5-1 with TRBJ2-3; 12 bases align to TRBD2. J gave up 0 bases and V 4 bases, and 6 bases lay outside the gene matches. The CDR3 length is 17 residues. In germline, CDR1 is SGHRS, CDR2 YFSETQ. CDR3 sequence reads: CASSEFLAGGSTDTQYF. CDR3 nucleotides: TGCGCCAGCAGCGAATTCCTAGCGGGGGGGAGCACAGATACGCAGTATTTT.

This chain connects TRBV23-1 to TRBJ1-5, with 9 bases aligning to TRBD1. TRBV23-1 is an ORF for which the function is uncertain. This CDR3 comprises 17 residues. V gave up 0 bases and J gave up 3 bases; unmatched junction bases: 6. The CDR3 DNA follows: TGCGCCAGCAGTCAATCGTCGGGACAGGGTTACAATCAGCCCCAGCATTTT. This sequence encodes CASSQSSGQGYNQPQHF.

This clone was picked up one time. The chain employs TRBV24-1 and TRBJ2-5; 7 nucleotides line up with TRBD2. The germline gives CDR1 KGHDR, CDR2 SFDVKD. V trimming: 5 bases; J trimming: 5 bases; junction bases outside the gene matches: 10. The CDR3 length is 15 residues. The CDR3 region is CATSGWAGVGETQYF. In DNA form, the CDR3 reads TGTGCCACCAGTGGGTGGGCGGGAGTAGGGGAGACCCAGTACTTC.

V and J are TRBV4-1 and TRBJ2-1; D ambiguous. The CDR3 has 16 residues. Trimming removed 1 base at V and 0 bases at J, with 10 bases between. Looked up from germline, CDR1 is MGHRA and CDR2 is YSYEKL. CDR3 DNA: TGCGCCAGCAGCCAAGTTCTTGCTAGCTCCTACAATGAGCAGTTCTTC. Protein sequence: CASSQVLASSYNEQFF.

The chain has TRBV19 and TRBJ2-5; D is undetermined. V was shortened by 6 bases and J by 5 bases, with 7 bases between the two germline ends. The CDR3 runs 11 residues. The germline CDR1 and CDR2 sequences are LNHDA and SQIVND (reference sequence). This CDR3 reads CASRSFETQYF. The CDR3 DNA reads as TGTGCCAGTAGGTCCTTTGAGACCCAGTACTTC.

The chain has TRBV7-9 and TRBJ2-1; a weak D match, TRBD1 (6 bases). This CDR3 is built from 15 residues. V gave up 0 bases and J gave up 3 bases, with 9 bases separating them. The V gene's germline CDR1 is SEHNR and CDR2 FQNEAQ (reference sequence). CDR3 nucleotide sequence: TGTGCCAGCAGCTTAGCCAGGGGCTACTACAATGAGCAGTTCTTC. Protein product: CASSLARGYYNEQFF.

The chain joins TRBV4-2 to TRBJ2-3; 8 bases agree with TRBD2. In germline, CDR1 is LGHNA, CDR2 YNFKEQ. This CDR3 has 15 amino acids. The J segment lost 1 base and the V segment lost 4 bases, leaving 4 bases of the junction unmatched. The CDR3 loop is CASSLLSGGTDTQYF. CDR3 nucleotide sequence: TGTGCCAGCAGCCTCCTTAGCGGGGGCACAGATACGCAGTATTTT.

This clone was seen a handful of times. This chain connects TRBV5-5 to TRBJ1-2, with D possibly being TRBD1 (5 bases). This CDR3 region has 15 residues. Germline V gives CDR1 SGHKS, CDR2 YYEKEE (reference sequence). V was shortened by 1 base and J by 4 bases, with 14 bases between the two germline ends. CDR3 protein: CASSLITGASYGYTF. In DNA, the CDR3 is TGTGCCAGCAGCTTGATTACAGGAGCTAGCTATGGCTACACCTTC.

Concerning this clone itself: A junction boundary mismatches the germline segment, possibly from a read error. This chain joins TRBV24-1 and TRBJ2-2, with D hard to call. This CDR3 contains 17 residues. Germline CDR1 KGHDR, CDR2 SFDVKD. Here the CDR3 DNA reads TGTGCCACCAGCGATTTGGGTATCGGTAGAGGCACCGGGGAGCTGTTTTTT. Amino acid sequence: CATSDLGIGRGTGELFF.